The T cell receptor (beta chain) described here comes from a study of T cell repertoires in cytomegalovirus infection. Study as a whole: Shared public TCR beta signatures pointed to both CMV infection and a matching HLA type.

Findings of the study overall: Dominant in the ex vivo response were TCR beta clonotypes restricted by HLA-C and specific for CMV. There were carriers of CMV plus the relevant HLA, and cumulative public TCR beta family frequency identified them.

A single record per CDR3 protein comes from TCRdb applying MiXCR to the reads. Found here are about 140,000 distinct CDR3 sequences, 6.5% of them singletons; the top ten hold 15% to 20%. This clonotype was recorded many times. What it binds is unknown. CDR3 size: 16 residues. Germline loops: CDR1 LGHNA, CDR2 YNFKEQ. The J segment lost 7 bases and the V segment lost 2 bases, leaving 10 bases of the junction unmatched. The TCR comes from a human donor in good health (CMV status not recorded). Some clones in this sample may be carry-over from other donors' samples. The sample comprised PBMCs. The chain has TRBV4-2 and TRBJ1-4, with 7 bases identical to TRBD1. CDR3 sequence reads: CASSQQPGTEREKLFF. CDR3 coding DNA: TGTGCCAGCAGCCAACAGCCCGGGACAGAGCGTGAAAAACTGTTTTTT.